The present entry profiles one T cell receptor (beta chain) with its context. This CDR3 is built from 13 residues. From germline, CDR1 is SGHDN and CDR2 FVKESK. Trimming removed 4 bases at V and 4 bases at J, with 10 bases between. This record comes from a study of blood T cell repertoires in COVID-19. Study at large: The United States, Italy and Spain provided the acute and convalescent COVID-19 samples. In each case, the material was cDNA or gDNA derived from T cells, B-cell-depleted T cells, or PBMCs.

Authors' analysis steps: Amplifying reference gene primers gave estimates of nucleated cell counts. Generated by immunoSEQ multiplex PCR, the TCRdb table keeps only in-frame clones and is missing some. Clone size and V and J calls were adopted from that table, with D and trimming inferred from the DNA. The table lists tens of thousands of clones, around 80% of them singletons, with 8.2% in the top ten. The sample comprised peripheral blood. The V call is TRBV14, the J call TRBJ1-2, with a tentative D call TRBD1 (6 bases). The TCR originated in a woman older than 75 with acute or convalescent COVID-19. The CDR3 nucleotides are TGTGCCAGCAGCCGGGACATCCCCTATGGCTACACCTTC. Its translation is CASSRDIPYGYTF.